Listed here are 21 T cell receptor beta chains from one sample, sequenced in a study of control samples from healthy donors and cancer patients. Sequenced by immunoSEQ multiplex PCR; TCRdb stores in-frame clones only, minus some. The repertoire consists of 150,000 to 200,000 clones, with 85% to 95% occurring once and the leading ten covering over 1.3%. The sample taken for sequencing was blood. The receptors derive from a woman younger than 30 in good health.

The V call is TRBV6-2 or TRBV6-3, the J call TRBJ2-1; D is undetermined. The CDR3 totals 13 residues. Germline V gene sequence: CDR1 MNHEY, CDR2 SVGEGT. Trimming pared 5 bases from V and 7 bases from J, leaving 12 bases between. The CDR3 is CASSDISGNEQFF. Here the CDR3 DNA reads TGTGCCAGCAGTGACATTAGTGGGAATGAGCAGTTCTTC.

This rearrangement joins TRBV5-4 to TRBJ1-1; no reliable D call. V was pared by 4 bases and J by 1 base, with 11 bases between. Germline lookup yields CDR1 SGHNT and CDR2 YYREEE (reference sequence). CDR3 length: 14 amino acids. The CDR3 sequence is CASSRTSGNTEAFF. DNA of the CDR3: TGTGCCAGCAGCCGGACGTCGGGGAACACTGAAGCTTTCTTT. Full variable domain (outside the CDR3, taken from reference TRBV5-4 and TRBJ1-1): ETGVTQSPTHLIKTRGQQVTLRCSSQSGHNTVSWYQQALGQGPQFIFQYYREEENGRGNFPPRFSGLQFPNYSSELNVNALELDDSALYLCASSRTSGNTEAFFGQGTRLTVV.

The V call is TRBV18, the J call TRBJ2-3, with TRBD2 matching 9 bases. The CDR3 runs 14 residues. The V gene's germline CDR1 is KGHSH and CDR2 LQKENI. Trimming cost V 4 bases and J 1 base; bases outside gene matches: 0. CDR3 amino acids: CASSQREGTDTQYF. DNA for the CDR3: TGTGCCAGCTCACAGCGGGAGGGCACAGATACGCAGTATTTT.

The chain links TRBV10-2 to TRBJ2-1; possibly TRBD2 for D (6 bases). Germline loops: CDR1 WSHSY, CDR2 SAAADI. CDR3 size: 17 residues. V lost 6 bases to trimming and J lost 1 base, with 19 bases between them. CDR3 DNA: TGCGCCAGCAGGGGTAGTGGCGGGATAGGGTCCTACAATGAGCAGTTCTTC. Its protein is CASRGSGGIGSYNEQFF.

The J gene is TRBJ1-6, the V gene TRBV6-6; a possible D gene is TRBD1 (6 bases). V was clipped by 10 bases and J by 7 bases, with 17 bases between them. Germline V lookup: CDR1 MNHNY, CDR2 SVGAGI (reference sequence). The CDR3 runs 14 residues. The CDR3 DNA sequence: TGTGCCACCTCCCCAGGGGTCAGGAATTCACCCCTCCACTTT. Its protein product is CATSPGVRNSPLHF.

The J gene is TRBJ1-5, the V gene TRBV25-1; 7 bases fit TRBD1. The junction had 9 bases not matched to a gene; V was cut back by 9 bases and J by 7 bases. CDR1 MGHDK and CDR2 SYGVNS come from the germline V gene. CDR3 size: 13 residues. Here the CDR3 DNA reads TGTGCCAGGGTACAGGGGCGTAGGCAGCCCCAGCATTTT. This gives the protein CARVQGRRQPQHF.

V is TRBV11-2 and J is TRBJ2-3; no clear D. V was shortened by 1 base and J by 0 bases, with 11 bases between the two germline ends. CDR1 SGHAT and CDR2 FQNNGV come from the germline V gene. The CDR3 covers 16 residues. CDR3 in DNA: TGTGCCAGCAGCTTAGCGGGTCGCCTCAGCACAGATACGCAGTATTTT. Protein sequence: CASSLAGRLSTDTQYF.

The V gene is TRBV4-2, the J gene TRBJ1-2; 7 positions match TRBD1. This CDR3 is built from 14 residues. After removal of 1 base from V and 7 bases from J, the junction contained 6 bases not matched to a gene. Germline V gene data show CDR1 as LGHNA and CDR2 as YNFKEQ. The CDR3 nucleotides read TGTGCCAGCAGCCAAGGAGACAGGGTCGGTGGCTACACCTTC. This translates into CASSQGDRVGGYTF.

J is TRBJ1-1 and V is TRBV6-5, with D tentatively TRBD1 (5 bases). The CDR3 totals 14 residues. Germline V gene lookup returns CDR1 MNHEY and CDR2 SVGAGI. The V and J ends lost 6 bases and 1 base respectively, with 12 bases between them. The CDR3 bases are TGTGCCAGCAGGCTGGGGGTTACGAACACTGAAGCTTTCTTT. This translates into CASRLGVTNTEAFF.

The chain joins TRBV28 to TRBJ1-2; 9 positions agree with TRBD1. Germline values: CDR1 MDHEN, CDR2 SYDVKM. CDR3 length: 15 amino acids. V lost 7 bases, J lost 7 bases, and 13 bases stayed unmatched. The CDR3 DNA is TGTGCCAGCACCCTAATAGGGACAGGGCGATCTGGCTACACCTTC. Its translation is CASTLIGTGRSGYTF.

This chain connects TRBV6-5 to TRBJ1-1; D uncertain. This CDR3 is 11 amino acids long. V was cut by 2 bases and J by 4 bases, with 2 bases left in between. Germline V lookup: CDR1 MNHEY, CDR2 SVGAGI. The CDR3 coding sequence is TGTGCCAGCAGTTACAGCACTGAAGCTTTCTTT. The encoded protein is CASSYSTEAFF.

CDR3 in DNA: TGTGCCAGCAGTTACTCCGGGATTTCTGGAAACACCATATATTTT. Protein: CASSYSGISGNTIYF. The chain joins TRBV6-5 to TRBJ1-3; D remains ambiguous. There are 15 residues in the CDR3. CDR1 MNHEY and CDR2 SVGAGI come from the germline V gene. With 0 bases removed from V and 1 base from J, the gap between germline ends came to 7 bases.

This clone was picked up a small number of times. The chain employs TRBV4-2 and TRBJ2-7; 8 bases are shared with TRBD2. Losses at the gene ends were 0 bases for V and 2 bases for J; bases not matched to a gene: 3. The CDR3 contains 15 residues. Per the germline V gene, CDR1 is LGHNA and CDR2 is YNFKEQ. The CDR3 sequence: CASSQETSGPYEQYF. Here the CDR3 DNA reads TGTGCCAGCAGCCAAGAAACTAGCGGTCCCTACGAGCAGTACTTC.

This chain joins TRBV6-1 and TRBJ1-1; the D is unclear. This CDR3 contains 14 residues. The germline V gene encodes CDR1 MNHNS and CDR2 SASEGT. The germline V and J ends were trimmed by 2 bases and 0 bases, with 7 bases remaining between them. CDR3 in DNA: TGTGCCAGCAGTGAACTGGGCTTGAACACTGAAGCTTTCTTT. Its translation: CASSELGLNTEAFF.

The chain combines TRBV24-1 with TRBJ1-1; no firm D call. This CDR3 region has 16 residues. From germline, CDR1 is KGHDR and CDR2 SFDVKD. V lost 2 bases, J lost 0 bases, and 12 bases lay in between. DNA of the CDR3: TGTGCCACCAGTGATTACAAGACTGATATGAACACTGAAGCTTTCTTT. Protein: CATSDYKTDMNTEAFF.

This chain joins TRBV5-1 and TRBJ1-6, with a tentative D call TRBD1 (6 bases). V was clipped by 4 bases and J by 1 base, with 24 bases between them. CDR1 and CDR2 (germline): SGHRS, YFSETQ. CDR3 length: 20 amino acids. CDR3 nucleotides: TGCGCCAGCAGCCTGAGGGGGATCTTTTTAGATGATTCCTATAATTCACCCCTCCACTTT. Residues: CASSLRGIFLDDSYNSPLHF.

CDR3 sequence: CASSEWKRTRYYTF. The CDR3 DNA is TGTGCCAGCAGTGAGTGGAAGAGAACAAGATACTACACCTTC. The chain has TRBV6-1 and TRBJ1-2; D is uncertain. This CDR3 has 14 amino acids. Trimming cost V 3 bases and J 10 bases, with 18 bases left between them. Germline CDR1 MNHNS, CDR2 SASEGT.

The CDR3 loop is CSVEEQGQLTEAFF. Here the CDR3 DNA reads TGCAGCGTTGAAGAACAGGGACAACTTACTGAAGCTTTCTTT. The chain couples TRBV29-1 to TRBJ1-1, with TRBD1 as a possible D gene (6 bases). This CDR3 has 14 amino acids. Trimming pared 0 bases from V and 5 bases from J, leaving 13 bases between. CDR1 SQVTM and CDR2 ANQGSEA come from the germline V gene.

The chain combines TRBV14 with TRBJ2-3, with D uncertain. With 0 bases removed from V and 0 bases from J, the gap between germline ends came to 7 bases. This CDR3 region has 15 residues. Germline V lookup: CDR1 SGHDN, CDR2 FVKESK. The chain's CDR3 is CASSQEPGSTDTQYF. CDR3 bases: TGTGCCAGCAGCCAAGAACCGGGCAGCACAGATACGCAGTATTTT. The full variable domain, completed using reference TRBV14 and TRBJ2-3, is EAGVTQFPSHSVIEKGQTVTLRCDPISGHDNLYWYRRVMGKEIKFLLHFVKESKQDESGMPNNRFLAERTGGTYSTLKVQPAELEDSGVYFCASSQEPGSTDTQYFGPGTRLTVL.

V usage is TRBV10-1 and J usage is TRBJ1-1; tentative D call: TRBD1 (5 bases). This CDR3 is 15 amino acids long. In germline, CDR1 is WNHNN, CDR2 SYGVQD (reference sequence). V was trimmed by 4 bases and J by 1 base, leaving 13 bases between them. As DNA, the CDR3 is TGCGCCAGCAGTGTGTTCGGGACGGGGAACACTGAAGCTTTCTTT. This codes for CASSVFGTGNTEAFF.

The chain carries TRBV4-3 and TRBJ1-4, with 9 bases aligning to TRBD1. CDR1 and CDR2 (germline): LGHNA, YSLEER. With V trimmed by 6 bases and J by 8 bases, 7 bases remained unmatched. The CDR3 loop spans 14 amino acids. Here the CDR3 DNA reads TGCGCCAGCAGTCTGGGACAGGGAAGCGAAAAACTGTTTTTT. Encoded protein: CASSLGQGSEKLFF.